The entry below gives a single T cell receptor (beta chain) sequence along with its context. Which antigen it targets is not known. Per-nucleotide qualities are absent, and no much larger clonotype sits a single base away. V is shortened by 6 bases, J by 8 bases, and the region joining them spans 16 bases. Per the germline V gene, MNHNS is the CDR1 and SASEGT is the CDR2. There are 14 amino acids in the CDR3, from cysteine to phenylalanine inclusive. Only the CDR3 DNA is retained, 42 bases long and in frame from the first base. The immunoSEQ assay, a bias-controlled multiplex PCR with V- and J-specific primers, was used to amplify TCR beta CDR3 regions from genomic DNA. A second PCR step added a proprietary barcode and Illumina adapter sequences to the CDR3 amplicons. An Illumina MiSeq instrument was used for sequencing of the CDR3 libraries. Turning to the authors' computational methods: Export and quality control were performed with immunoSEQ Analyzer 3.0, and downstream analyses were performed with R Bioconductor and Immunarch. Only productive rearrangements within the normalized downsampled data set were used in the calculation of repertoire metrics. Pathologically expanded clonotypes were defined as those larger than 5 templates in the normalized cohort. The Inverse Simpson Index served as the measure of repertoire diversity. CMV-specificity analyses were carried out on the non-normalized data set to capture all clonotypes. The source is immuneACCESS, and TCRdb retained only in-frame sequences with V and J called. Part of the clones is not carried over; for the studies checked, unresolved V genes explain less than half of this, and the remainder is unexplained. V and J calls and clone size are as listed in that table; D and trimming were resolved from the DNA. A total of tens of thousands of clones appear in this sample, more than 70% of them only once. Approximately 6.3% of the sample is in the top ten clones.

The time point label, as the study defines it: recipient sample about 28 days before transplant, after cytoreduction. Blood samples were obtained from recipients approximately 28 days before transplant and at days 30, 100 and 180 after transplant. Nuclei Lysis Solution was used to extract genomic DNA from fresh or cryopreserved unfractionated peripheral blood mononuclear cells. The data stem from a study of T cell clonotyping in hematopoietic cell transplantation (dated by TCRdb to the early 2020s). Describing the broader study: Recipient samples taken before transplant were collected after cytoreduction. Patients were recruited between late 2015 and 2017 and followed until late 2020 or death. A total of some 130 blood samples were collected in the study from a few dozen consecutive transplant recipients and their related donors.

Overall study outcomes, separate from this receptor: The sample size was limited and the cells went unsorted, which meant the CD4 and CD8 repertoire contributions could not be told apart. Overlap with donor repertoires was found for only a small fraction of recipient repertoires, with over 95% found to appear de novo at the given depth. Broader TCR repertoire diversity after transplant was predicted by Inverse Simpson Index values from donors and from recipients before transplant. After transplant, TCR diversity in recipients dropped, and pathologically expanded clonotypes increased progressively from day 30 to day 180.

Recombination linked TRBV6-1 to TRBJ1-4, with a weak D call of TRBD1 (6 bases match). The sample here was peripheral blood mononuclear cells, taken before stem cell transplant. The source is a man aged 45-65 years with myelodysplastic syndrome. Some clones in this sample may be carry-over from other donors' samples. The CDR3 protein is CASSERGSGEKLFF. The DNA reads as follows: TGTGCCAGCAGCGAAAGGGGGAGCGGGGAAAAACTGTTTTTT.